A selection of T cell receptor beta chains follows, all from one sample in a study of chemoradiotherapy in HPV16-positive cancers. Only in-frame clones appear in the TCRdb table, and some are missing; sequencing was by immunoSEQ multiplex PCR. The top ten clones hold roughly 3.8% of a sample with about 8,600 clones, about 89% of them seen once. This sample comprised blood, obtained from a patient who underwent chemoradiotherapy. The receptors were sampled from a human donor with HPV-associated anogenital cancer. The CDR3 runs from the conserved cysteine through the conserved F or W. The D gene is left open where the match is weak. Clone size appears in some rows only: once, few, many, or a class for an expanded clone.

d_gene: TRBD2; v_gene: TRBV5-4; j_gene: TRBJ2-5; abundance: .; CDR3aa: CASRGAGTSPRETQYF; CDR3nt: TGTGCCAGCAGGGGAGCAGGGACTAGCCCTAGGGAGACCCAGTACTTC
d_gene: .; v_gene: TRBV21-1; j_gene: TRBJ2-7; abundance: .; CDR3aa: CASSFRGTGSYEQYF; CDR3nt: TGTGCCAGCAGCTTCCGCGGGACAGGGTCCTACGAGCAGTACTTC
d_gene: .; v_gene: TRBV19; j_gene: TRBJ2-1; abundance: .; CDR3aa: CASSIGASNEQFF; CDR3nt: TGTGCCAGTAGTATAGGGGCTAGCAATGAGCAGTTCTTC
d_gene: .; v_gene: TRBV4-1; j_gene: TRBJ2-7; abundance: .; CDR3aa: CASRRGVADEQYF; CDR3nt: TGCGCCAGCAGGAGGGGAGTCGCCGACGAGCAGTACTTC
d_gene: .; v_gene: TRBV7-9; j_gene: TRBJ2-3; abundance: .; CDR3aa: CASSFRGADTQYF; CDR3nt: TGTGCCAGCAGCTTTAGGGGTGCAGATACGCAGTATTTT
d_gene: .; v_gene: TRBV28; j_gene: TRBJ1-1; abundance: .; CDR3aa: CASSPGAVWGGLNTEAFF; CDR3nt: TGTGCCAGCAGTCCCGGGGCAGTTTGGGGGGGTTTGAACACTGAAGCTTTCTTT
d_gene: .; v_gene: TRBV7-8; j_gene: TRBJ1-1; abundance: .; CDR3aa: CASSLARRYMNTEAFF; CDR3nt: TGTGCCAGCAGCTTAGCGCGAAGATACATGAACACTGAAGCTTTCTTT
d_gene: TRBD1; v_gene: TRBV5-1; j_gene: TRBJ2-2; abundance: .; CDR3aa: CASSPGTGSGELFF; CDR3nt: TGCGCCAGCAGCCCCGGGACAGGTAGCGGGGAGCTGTTTTTT
d_gene: .; v_gene: TRBV6-5; j_gene: TRBJ1-1; abundance: .; CDR3aa: CASSLPTRTEAFF; CDR3nt: TGTGCCAGCAGTCTACCGACACGCACTGAAGCTTTCTTT
d_gene: TRBD2; v_gene: TRBV2; j_gene: TRBJ2-1; abundance: once; CDR3aa: CASSEAPSGEQFF; CDR3nt: TGTGCCAGCAGTGAAGCCCCTAGCGGAGAGCAGTTCTTC
d_gene: .; v_gene: TRBV19; j_gene: TRBJ1-1; abundance: .; CDR3aa: CASSIIAGREAFF; CDR3nt: TGTGCCAGTAGTATTATCGCAGGGCGAGAAGCTTTCTTT
d_gene: .; v_gene: TRBV29-1; j_gene: TRBJ2-5; abundance: .; CDR3aa: CSVRSGQETQYF; CDR3nt: TGCAGCGTGAGGAGCGGACAAGAGACCCAGTACTTC
d_gene: TRBD2; v_gene: TRBV7-9; j_gene: TRBJ2-1; abundance: .; CDR3aa: CASSSVRGLEWNEQFF; CDR3nt: TGTGCCAGCAGCTCCGTAAGAGGACTAGAGTGGAATGAGCAGTTCTTC
d_gene: .; v_gene: TRBV6-1; j_gene: TRBJ2-7; abundance: once; CDR3aa: CASMEGDSNEQYF; CDR3nt: TGTGCCAGCATGGAGGGGGATTCCAACGAGCAGTACTTC
d_gene: TRBD1; v_gene: TRBV5-4; j_gene: TRBJ2-4; abundance: .; CDR3aa: CASSQGQALAKNIQYF; CDR3nt: TGTGCCAGCAGCCAGGGACAGGCTTTAGCCAAAAACATTCAGTACTTC
d_gene: .; v_gene: TRBV2; j_gene: TRBJ2-1; abundance: .; CDR3aa: CASSDIRGFKFF; CDR3nt: TGTGCCAGCAGCGATATCAGGGGATTTAAGTTCTTC
d_gene: .; v_gene: TRBV25-1; j_gene: TRBJ1-2; abundance: .; CDR3aa: CASTPGSANYGYTF; CDR3nt: TGTGCCAGCACCCCAGGGTCAGCTAACTATGGCTACACCTTC
d_gene: .; v_gene: TRBV6-8; j_gene: TRBJ2-1; abundance: .; CDR3aa: CASRTCAPLEQFF; CDR3nt: TGTGCCAGCAGGACGTGTGCTCCCCTTGAGCAGTTCTTC
d_gene: TRBD2; v_gene: TRBV6-5; j_gene: TRBJ2-1; abundance: .; CDR3aa: CASSYFASGSYNEQFF; CDR3nt: TGTGCCAGCAGTTACTTTGCTAGCGGGTCCTACAATGAGCAGTTCTTC